Reported below is one T cell receptor (beta chain). Germline V gene sequence: CDR1 SGHDT, CDR2 YYEEEE. The length of the CDR3 is 14 residues. The junction had 4 bases not matched to a gene; V was cut back by 0 bases and J by 4 bases. This specimen belongs to a study of blood T cell repertoires in COVID-19. Background on the study: Donors in the United States, Italy and Spain gave samples during acute or convalescent COVID-19.

The table came from immunoSEQ multiplex PCR; TCRdb's copy has only in-frame clones and leaves some out. This table holds 200,000 to 250,000 clones, 87% found once. Everyone who took part was roughly 18 to 100 years old, and they came from over 20 US areas. Donors were grouped by their self-reported clinical history. Sequencing was performed on PBMCs or T cells enriched from blood (not recorded which). V gene TRBV5-6 combines with J gene TRBJ2-7; TRBD1 agrees at 7 bases. This receptor was identified in a man aged 25-40 years who had recovered from COVID-19. CDR3 loop: CASSLGQGSYEQYF. CDR3 in DNA: TGTGCCAGCAGCTTGGGACAGGGTTCATACGAGCAGTACTTC.